This entry lists 26 T cell receptor beta chains sequenced from one sample in a study of T cell clusters in autoimmune cytopenias (dated by TCRdb to between 2017 and 2020). For each sample, TRB amplification used 200 to 300 ng of peripheral blood genomic DNA, equal to some 38,000 genome equivalents. The data were produced on an Illumina MiSeq. TRB rearrangements were amplified by multiplex PCR using a touch-down protocol with TRB-A and TRB-B primer pools mixed in one tube. Reads reprocessed by TCRdb are summarized as one entry per CDR3 protein sequence, and DNA is absent. The table of this sample itemizes about 11,000 distinct CDR3 sequences. The leading ten clones occupy 20% to 25% of the sample. The sample was also reused in another study, on T cell repertoires in aging, cancer and after chemotherapy.

Source material: peripheral blood. The receptor source for this set is a human donor in good health.

The rearrangement uses TRBV29-1 and TRBJ1-3. CDR3 length: 13 residues. The germline CDR1 and CDR2 sequences are SQVTM and ANQGSEA. The CDR3 loop reads CSVKTDSGNTIYF.

This clonotype is identified as medium-sized from frequency. The CDR3 is CASSPRVREAGELFF. V and J are TRBV11-1 and TRBJ2-2; without DNA, the TCRdb call of TRBD2 cannot be checked. The CDR3 length is 15 residues. Germline CDR1 and CDR2: SGHAT and FQDESV (reference sequence).

This rearrangement joins TRBV7-9 to TRBJ2-2; TCRdb indicates TRBD1, and absent DNA this call remains unverified. Germline CDR1 SEHNR, CDR2 FQNEAQ (reference sequence). The CDR3 is made up of 17 amino acids. The CDR3 spells CASSLKGGTPNTGELFF.

This chain uses TRBV5-4 with TRBJ2-3; TCRdb's D call of TRBD1 is untestable without DNA. This CDR3 is 15 amino acids long. CDR1 is SGHNT, CDR2 YYREEE, per germline (reference sequence). The CDR3 sequence: CASSSPGQLTYTQYF.

The chain recombines TRBV5-6 with TRBJ1-2. The CDR3 runs 12 residues. Germline V gene data show CDR1 as SGHDT and CDR2 as YYEEEE. This CDR3 is CASSLEGSGYTF.

The genes are TRBV7-4 and TRBJ1-5; TCRdb gives TRBD1 as the D gene, but with no DNA this cannot be confirmed. Germline assignment: CDR1 SGHVT and CDR2 SQSDAQ. The CDR3 has 12 amino acids. CDR3 sequence reads: CASSQQGEPQHF.

The gene calls are TRBV12-3 or TRBV12-4 and TRBJ1-4. The CDR3 covers 15 residues. The CDR3: CASSLDPATNEKLFF.

This clonotype is classed as medium-sized by frequency. The chain employs TRBV29-1 and TRBJ2-7; TCRdb calls TRBD2, which cannot be checked without DNA. Germline lookup yields CDR1 SQVTM and CDR2 ANQGSEA. The CDR3 loop spans 12 amino acids. The CDR3 here is CSVQRGSDKQYF.

The chain joins TRBV10-3 to TRBJ1-3. CDR1 is ENHRY, CDR2 SYGVKD, per germline. The CDR3 consists of 12 residues. The CDR3 region is CAISENGNTIYF.

The chain couples TRBV5-4 to TRBJ2-7; TCRdb's D call of TRBD1 is untestable without DNA. CDR1 SGHNT and CDR2 YYREEE come from the germline V gene (reference sequence). The CDR3 totals 14 residues. CDR3 sequence reads: CASSDRDRVGEQYF.

The rearrangement joins TRBV5-4 to TRBJ1-2. This CDR3 has 14 amino acids. Per the germline V gene, CDR1 is SGHNT and CDR2 is YYREEE (reference sequence). The chain's CDR3 is CASSLDPTTYGYTF.

This sequence joins TRBV27 and TRBJ2-3. From germline, CDR1 is MNHEY and CDR2 SMNVEV (reference sequence). The CDR3 contains 13 residues. The CDR3 is CASSLQGPDTQYF.

The V and J genes are TRBV5-1 and TRBJ2-2; the TCRdb D gene call, TRBD2, has no DNA to confirm it. The length of the CDR3 is 14 residues. The germline gives CDR1 SGHRS, CDR2 YFSETQ. This CDR3 reads CASREGYGTGELFF.

The V call is TRBV6-2 or TRBV6-3, the J call TRBJ2-4; checking the TCRdb D call of TRBD2 is not possible without DNA. The V gene's germline CDR1 is MNHEY and CDR2 SVGEGT. This CDR3 contains 17 residues. The CDR3 sequence is CASSSGLAALAKNIQYF.

This sequence joins TRBV20-1 and TRBJ2-7; TCRdb indicates TRBD1, and absent DNA this call remains unverified. The CDR3 consists of 13 residues. CDR1 and CDR2 from the germline V gene are DFQATT and SNEGSKA (reference sequence). This chain's CDR3 is CSAIRDSSYEQYF.

The chain uses TRBV18 and TRBJ1-1. The germline V gene encodes CDR1 KGHSH and CDR2 LQKENI. This CDR3 is built from 15 residues. The CDR3 sequence is CASSPPGGLGTEAFF.

Frequency places this clonotype as large. The V gene is TRBV19, the J gene TRBJ2-5. Germline CDR1 reads LNHDA; CDR2 reads SQIVND (reference sequence). There are 13 residues in the CDR3. CDR3 loop: CASSLDVQETQYF.

The chain combines TRBV12-3 or TRBV12-4 with TRBJ2-2; lacking DNA, the TRBD2 call made by TCRdb goes unchecked. The CDR3 is 15 amino acids. This CDR3 is CASSRLAGRTGELFF.

V gene TRBV20-1 combines with J gene TRBJ2-5. The CDR3 covers 11 residues. The germline CDR1 and CDR2 sequences are DFQATT and SNEGSKA (reference sequence). Here the CDR3 reads CSARTGETQYF.

The chain combines TRBV18 with TRBJ1-6. From germline, CDR1 is KGHSH and CDR2 LQKENI. This CDR3 is 13 amino acids long. This CDR3 reads CASSPANNSPLHF.

The gene calls are TRBV20-1 and TRBJ2-5; TCRdb's D gene call, TRBD1, goes unchecked for lack of DNA. Per germline, CDR1 DFQATT and CDR2 SNEGSKA (reference sequence). CDR3 length equals 15 residues. This chain's CDR3 is CSAEGGEGLQETQYF.

The chain links TRBV15 to TRBJ2-7; TCRdb outputs TRBD1, but without DNA this stays unchecked. This CDR3 has 15 amino acids. Germline CDR1 is LNHNV and CDR2 is YYDKDF (reference sequence). CDR3 sequence: CATSRGDRGWYEQYF.

J is TRBJ2-1 and V is TRBV28; TCRdb picks TRBD1, but there is no DNA to check that call. CDR3 size: 14 residues. Per the germline V gene, CDR1 is MDHEN and CDR2 is SYDVKM. The CDR3: CASSPVREQLEQFF. Filled out from reference TRBV28 and TRBJ2-1, the complete variable domain reads DVKVTQSSRYLVKRTGEKVFLECVQDMDHENMFWYRQDPGLGLRLIYFSYDVKMKEKGDIPEGYSVSREKKERFSLILESASTNQTSMYLCASSPVREQLEQFFGPGTRLTVL.

Considering frequency, this clonotype is medium-sized. The gene calls are TRBV30 and TRBJ1-4. Germline V gene lookup returns CDR1 GTSNPN and CDR2 SVGIG (reference sequence). This CDR3 has 13 amino acids. This CDR3 reads CAWSGRVGEKLFF.

This clonotype ranks as medium-sized in terms of frequency. This chain joins TRBV19 and TRBJ2-1; TCRdb proposes TRBD1, but this gene call is untestable without DNA. Germline V gene lookup returns CDR1 LNHDA and CDR2 SQIVND (reference sequence). The CDR3 is 15 amino acids. CDR3 region: CASSVAGISYNEQFF.

Frequency places this clonotype as medium-sized. The chain joins TRBV5-6 to TRBJ1-4; TCRdb returns TRBD1, unconfirmable since there is no DNA. Germline V gene lookup returns CDR1 SGHDT and CDR2 YYEEEE. The CDR3 contains 14 residues. CDR3 sequence reads: CASSLGQGTEKLFF.